The rows below give T cell receptor beta chains drawn from one sample of a study of cytomegalovirus exposure and HLA in healthy donors. Repertoires were generated with immunoSEQ multiplex PCR, while TCRdb's copy carries only in-frame clones and drops some. The repertoire holds 130,000 or so clones, with 84% as singletons. The sample was PBMCs. The receptors derive from a woman between 18 and 29 years old in good health and CMV-seropositive. CDR3s include the opening cysteine and the closing phenylalanine or tryptophan. The D gene is left open where the match is weak. Some rows mark clone size as missing; the rest say once, few, many or name a class of expanded clone.

CDR3 protein: CAISESPQGLHEQYF
CDR3 DNA: TGTGCCATCAGTGAGTCACCCCAGGGTTTGCACGAGCAGTACTTC
V gene: TRBV10-3
CDR3 length: 15
D gene: NA
J gene: TRBJ2-7
clone size: NA

CDR3 protein: CASSPGQGGEQYF
CDR3 DNA: TGTGCCAGCAGCCCCGGACAGGGCGGGGAGCAGTACTTC
V gene: TRBV7-9
CDR3 length: 13
D gene: TRBD1
J gene: TRBJ2-7
clone size: once

CDR3 protein: CASRRAGGMDTEAFF
CDR3 DNA: TGTGCCAGTAGGAGGGCAGGGGGCATGGACACTGAAGCTTTCTTT
V gene: TRBV19
CDR3 length: 15
D gene: TRBD1
J gene: TRBJ1-1
clone size: NA

CDR3 protein: CATGVDREPTEAFF
CDR3 DNA: TGTGCCACGGGGGTCGACAGGGAACCCACTGAAGCTTTCTTT
V gene: TRBV6-1
CDR3 length: 14
D gene: TRBD1
J gene: TRBJ1-1
clone size: NA

CDR3 protein: CAWYRGNQPQHF
CDR3 DNA: TGTGCCTGGTACAGGGGGAATCAGCCCCAGCATTTT
V gene: TRBV30
CDR3 length: 12
D gene: TRBD1
J gene: TRBJ1-5
clone size: few

CDR3 protein: CASSQSRNTGELFF
CDR3 DNA: TGCGCCAGCAGCCAATCTAGGAACACCGGGGAGCTGTTTTTT
V gene: TRBV5-1
CDR3 length: 14
D gene: NA
J gene: TRBJ2-2
clone size: NA

CDR3 protein: CASSNRGVGGEKLFF
CDR3 DNA: TGTGCCAGCAGCAACAGGGGGGTAGGAGGCGAAAAACTGTTTTTT
V gene: TRBV7-9
CDR3 length: 15
D gene: TRBD1
J gene: TRBJ1-4
clone size: NA

CDR3 protein: CASSLRDRGETQYF
CDR3 DNA: TGTGCCAGCAGCTTACGGGACAGGGGAGAGACCCAGTACTTC
V gene: TRBV5-4
CDR3 length: 14
D gene: TRBD1
J gene: TRBJ2-5
clone size: NA

CDR3 protein: CASSPPGGVTYEQYF
CDR3 DNA: TGTGCCAGCTCACCACCCGGGGGGGTCACCTACGAGCAGTACTTC
V gene: TRBV18
CDR3 length: 15
D gene: TRBD2
J gene: TRBJ2-7
clone size: once

CDR3 protein: CSSSRLAGGRETQYF
CDR3 DNA: TGTTCCAGCAGTCGACTAGCGGGGGGGAGAGAGACCCAGTACTTC
V gene: TRBV7-9
CDR3 length: 15
D gene: TRBD2
J gene: TRBJ2-5
clone size: NA

CDR3 protein: CASRGGNYNEQFF
CDR3 DNA: TGTGCCAGCAGGGGCGGGAATTACAATGAGCAGTTCTTC
V gene: TRBV7-3
CDR3 length: 13
D gene: NA
J gene: TRBJ2-1
clone size: NA

CDR3 protein: CASSSGLAGATDTQYF
CDR3 DNA: TGTGCCAGCAGTTCGGGACTAGCGGGGGCCACAGATACGCAGTATTTT
V gene: TRBV28
CDR3 length: 16
D gene: TRBD2
J gene: TRBJ2-3
clone size: NA

CDR3 protein: CASSVEDGGQETQYF
CDR3 DNA: TGTGCCAGCAGCGTAGAGGACGGGGGCCAAGAGACCCAGTACTTC
V gene: TRBV9
CDR3 length: 15
D gene: NA
J gene: TRBJ2-5
clone size: NA

CDR3 protein: CASSLGDRESEKLFF
CDR3 DNA: TGTGCCAGCAGCTTAGGTGACAGGGAATCTGAAAAACTGTTTTTT
V gene: TRBV7-2
CDR3 length: 15
D gene: TRBD1
J gene: TRBJ1-4
clone size: NA

CDR3 protein: CASRKAYGYTF
CDR3 DNA: TGTGCCAGCAGAAAAGCCTATGGCTACACCTTC
V gene: TRBV6-1
CDR3 length: 11
D gene: NA
J gene: TRBJ1-2
clone size: NA

CDR3 protein: CAISGRTGGMETQYF
CDR3 DNA: TGTGCCATCAGTGGACGGACAGGAGGGATGGAGACCCAGTACTTC
V gene: TRBV10-3
CDR3 length: 15
D gene: NA
J gene: TRBJ2-5
clone size: NA

CDR3 protein: CASSDKNTEAFF
CDR3 DNA: TGTGCCAGCAGTGACAAGAACACTGAAGCTTTCTTT
V gene: TRBV25-1
CDR3 length: 12
D gene: NA
J gene: TRBJ1-1
clone size: few

CDR3 protein: CASSWGTGRAGANVLTF
CDR3 DNA: TGTGCCAGCAGTTGGGGGACTGGGCGGGCTGGGGCCAACGTCCTGACTTTC
V gene: TRBV28
CDR3 length: 17
D gene: NA
J gene: TRBJ2-6
clone size: NA